Listed here is a single T cell receptor beta chain. Its cognate antigen is unknown. This record belongs to a study of vaccination and CD4 T cells after COVID-19. Germline CDR1 is DFQATT and CDR2 is SNEGSKA (reference sequence). There are 18 residues in the CDR3. V lost 6 bases and J lost 2; bases outside the gene matches: 11. Treatment given: roughly 11-day PBMC culture with coronavirus spike peptide pools or control peptides (ViraFEST assay). Cultured CD4+ T cell DNA underwent sequencing with the Oncomine TCR Beta short-read assay. MiXCR, applied by TCRdb to the PCR reads, yields one record per CDR3 protein. The repertoire holds 16,000 or so distinct CDR3 sequences, roughly 51% seen once, with over 7% in the top ten.

This sequence originates from a human donor who had recovered from COVID-19. The gene calls are TRBV20-1 and TRBJ2-3; 16 positions match TRBD2. Sequences were derived from CD4+ T cells from blood, cultured in vitro, sampled before SARS-CoV-2 vaccination. CDR3 residues: CSADPGLAGGPNTDTQYF. CDR3 DNA sequence: TGCAGTGCGGATCCGGGACTAGCGGGAGGGCCCAACACAGATACGCAGTATTTT.